This note documents a single TCR beta chain sequence. The record originates from a study of blood T cell repertoires in COVID-19. On the study more broadly: Whether acute or convalescent, the COVID-19 samples came from the United States, Italy and Spain. Nucleic acid was either cDNA or gDNA, and it came from T cells, B-cell-depleted T cells, or PBMCs.

The data were produced by immunoSEQ multiplex PCR, yet TCRdb's version contains in-frame clones alone and is incomplete. The sample has roughly 120,000 clones; roughly 82% are singletons. Germline CDR1 MNHEY, CDR2 SVGEGT. The CDR3 is 15 amino acids. V dropped 6 bases and J dropped 7; count of bases not matched to a gene: 11. The chain links TRBV6-2 or TRBV6-3 to TRBJ1-2; 10 bases map to TRBD1. The origin of this receptor is a human donor in a cohort sampled during active COVID-19. The specimen was peripheral blood. CDR3 sequence reads: CASSSRGGTGVGYTF. The CDR3 DNA reads as TGTGCCAGCAGCTCCCGTGGTGGGACAGGGGTTGGCTACACCTTC.